The 23 T cell receptor beta chains below all came from one sample that was sequenced in a study of blood T cell repertoires in COVID-19. TCRdb's copy holds only in-frame clones and misses some; the assay was immunoSEQ multiplex PCR. The sample lists 130,000 to 150,000 clones; roughly 76% were seen once. Sequencing used peripheral blood. Receptors were obtained from a man at least 80 years old with acute or convalescent COVID-19.

The rearrangement joins TRBV6-6 to TRBJ1-4; D gene unclear. Germline CDR1 MNHNY, CDR2 SVGAGI (reference sequence). Deletions cut 5 bases from V and 6 bases from J, with 4 bases between. The CDR3 covers 11 residues. Here the CDR3 DNA reads TGTGCCAGCAGTCCCTATGAAAAACTGTTTTTT. It encodes CASSPYEKLFF.

J is TRBJ2-7 and V is TRBV7-2; D gene unclear. In germline, CDR1 is SGHTA, CDR2 FQGNSA. V dropped 5 bases and J dropped 6 bases, with 11 bases sitting between them. This CDR3 has 12 residues. Here the CDR3 DNA reads TGTGCCAGCAGCCTAAGAACCGGCGAGCAGTACTTC. It codes for CASSLRTGEQYF.

This sequence joins TRBV6-5 and TRBJ1-5, with D unclear. This CDR3 has 14 residues. Germline CDR1 is MNHEY and CDR2 is SVGAGI. Trimming removed 6 bases at V and 0 bases at J, with 9 bases between. The CDR3 region has the DNA TGTGCCAGCAGGGTCGGGAGTAGCAATCAGCCCCAGCATTTT. Residues: CASRVGSSNQPQHF.

This chain uses TRBV10-3 with TRBJ2-5, with D maybe TRBD2 (6 bases). Trimming removed 4 bases from V and 2 bases from J, with 14 bases in between. Germline loops: CDR1 ENHRY, CDR2 SYGVKD. The length of the CDR3 is 15 residues. Here the CDR3 DNA reads TGTGCCATCAGTGCCGGGGGAAGGGGTCAAGAGACCCAGTACTTC. Translation gives CAISAGGRGQETQYF.

The V gene is TRBV6-5, the J gene TRBJ2-1; 8 bases map to TRBD2. CDR1 and CDR2 (germline): MNHEY, SVGAGI. CDR3 length: 15 amino acids. V was pared by 6 bases and J by 3 bases, with 7 bases of the junction left unmatched. CDR3 nucleotide sequence: TGTGCCAGCAGACTCGGGGGGGTTGACTACAATGAGCAGTTCTTC. It yields the protein CASRLGGVDYNEQFF.

The V and J genes are TRBV27 and TRBJ1-2; D possibly corresponds to TRBD1 (5 bases). The germline gives CDR1 MNHEY, CDR2 SMNVEV (reference sequence). The CDR3 sequence is 14 residues long. V was clipped by 4 bases and J by 4 bases, with 13 bases between them. CDR3 residues: CASSSSGSGYGYTF. The CDR3 nucleotides read TGTGCCAGCAGTTCCTCAGGGTCCGGCTATGGCTACACCTTC.

V is TRBV19 and J is TRBJ2-7; D call uncertain. The V end was cut by 4 bases, the J end by 6 bases, with 16 bases between. CDR1 and CDR2 from the germline V gene are LNHDA and SQIVND (reference sequence). This CDR3 region has 14 residues. CDR3 nucleotide sequence: TGTGCCAGTAGTAACTTGAATGGAGACGGCGAGCAGTACTTC. Translation: CASSNLNGDGEQYF.

The chain carries TRBV9 and TRBJ1-5; possibly TRBD1 for D (6 bases). CDR1 is SGDLS, CDR2 YYNGEE, per germline. The CDR3 is made up of 15 amino acids. The V end was cut by 0 bases, the J end by 8 bases, with 15 bases between. The CDR3 region is CASSVGQGNSEPQHF. The CDR3 bases are TGTGCCAGCAGCGTAGGGCAGGGGAATAGTGAGCCCCAGCATTTT.

The V gene is TRBV7-2, the J gene TRBJ1-4; possible D gene TRBD1, 6 bases. This CDR3 region has 15 residues. The V gene's germline CDR1 is SGHTA and CDR2 FQGNSA. V lost 0 bases, J lost 5 bases, and 10 bases lay in between. The CDR3 protein is CASSLATRGNEKLFF. The CDR3 DNA follows: TGTGCCAGCAGCTTAGCGACAAGGGGGAATGAAAAACTGTTTTTT.

This chain links TRBV28 with TRBJ1-5, with D possibly TRBD1 on 6 matching bases. The CDR3 loop spans 15 amino acids. Germline CDR1 reads MDHEN; CDR2 reads SYDVKM. Trimming took off 7 bases at V and 2 bases at J, with 15 bases between the two ends. This CDR3 reads CASTGGGSGNQPQHF. The CDR3 DNA follows: TGTGCCAGCACGGGGGGCGGGTCGGGCAATCAGCCCCAGCATTTT.

This clone was picked up a small number of times. The rearrangement links TRBV29-1 to TRBJ1-1; TRBD1 matches at 8 bases. CDR3 length: 12 residues. Germline assignment: CDR1 SQVTM and CDR2 ANQGSEA. The J segment lost 5 bases and the V segment lost 7 bases, leaving 6 bases of the junction unmatched. Here the CDR3 DNA reads TGCAGCGCAGGACAGGGAGGTACTGAAGCTTTCTTT. Protein sequence: CSAGQGGTEAFF.

V and J are TRBV6-5 and TRBJ1-6, with 8 bases lining up with TRBD1. Germline CDR1 MNHEY, CDR2 SVGAGI. This CDR3 is built from 15 residues. J lost 7 bases, V lost 6 bases, and 8 bases had no gene match. CDR3 nucleotide sequence: TGTGCCAGCAGACTCCAGGGGGCAGGGAATTCACCCCTCCACTTT. Amino acid sequence: CASRLQGAGNSPLHF.

V is TRBV15 and J is TRBJ2-7; 12 bases agree with TRBD2. V shed 5 bases and J 7 bases; nucleotides not matched to a gene: 9. The germline V gene encodes CDR1 LNHNV and CDR2 YYDKDF (reference sequence). The CDR3 contains 15 residues. The CDR3 reads CATSGTSGGRGEQYF. The CDR3 nucleotides are TGTGCCACCAGCGGCACTAGCGGGGGGCGGGGGGAGCAGTACTTC.

This clone was counted at least ten times. This sequence joins TRBV7-9 and TRBJ2-5, with D unclear. CDR3 size: 14 residues. The germline CDR1 and CDR2 sequences are SEHNR and FQNEAQ (reference sequence). V dropped 4 bases and J dropped 5 bases, with 14 bases sitting between them. The CDR3 loop reads CASSSSASRETQYF. CDR3 sequence (DNA): TGTGCCAGCAGCTCATCAGCATCTAGGGAGACCCAGTACTTC.

The chain joins TRBV2 to TRBJ1-6; 7 nucleotides match TRBD1. V lost 2 bases, J lost 9 bases, and 4 bases stayed unmatched. The germline gives CDR1 SNHLY, CDR2 FYNNEI. The CDR3 is 14 residues long. Here the CDR3 reads CASSETGVTSPLHF. CDR3 sequence (DNA): TGTGCCAGCAGTGAAACAGGGGTGACTTCACCCCTCCACTTT.

The chain employs TRBV9 and TRBJ1-5, with D perhaps matching TRBD1 (6 bases). V was cut by 1 base and J by 0 bases, with 11 bases left in between. CDR3 size: 16 residues. Germline values: CDR1 SGDLS, CDR2 YYNGEE. Here the CDR3 reads CASSVKTGHSNQPQHF. In nucleotides, the CDR3 is TGTGCCAGCAGCGTAAAGACAGGACATAGCAATCAGCCCCAGCATTTT.

By share, this clone ranks as medium-sized (0.01 to 0.1%). The chain combines TRBV6-5 with TRBJ1-2, with D possibly being TRBD1 (6 bases). This CDR3 contains 14 residues. The germline V gene has CDR1 MNHEY and CDR2 SVGAGI. Trimming took 4 bases from V and 6 from J, leaving 15 bases between them. CDR3 DNA: TGTGCCAGCAGTTCGAAAGGACAGCTAGATGGCTACACCTTC. Its protein is CASSSKGQLDGYTF.

The chain joins TRBV3-1 (or the pseudogene TRBV3-2) to TRBJ2-6, with TRBD1 identical over 8 bases. V trimming: 1 base; J trimming: 1 base; junction bases outside the gene matches: 3. There are 17 residues in the CDR3. Germline assignment: CDR1 LGHDT and CDR2 YNNKEL (reference sequence). CDR3 residues: CASSQGTGFSGANVLTF. The CDR3 DNA reads TGTGCCAGCAGCCAAGGGACAGGGTTTTCTGGGGCCAACGTCCTGACTTTC.

The chain links TRBV15 to TRBJ1-1, with a weak D call TRBD1 (6 bases). The CDR3 runs 12 residues. Trimming removed 7 bases at V and 7 bases at J, with 13 bases between. Looked up from germline, CDR1 is LNHNV and CDR2 is YYDKDF (reference sequence). This CDR3 is CATNAGAGEAFF. CDR3 nucleotides: TGTGCCACCAATGCAGGGGCCGGTGAAGCTTTCTTT.

This chain connects TRBV9 to TRBJ2-3; a possible D gene is TRBD1 (6 bases). The V end lost 3 bases, the J end lost 7 bases, and 12 bases lay between the germline ends. The CDR3 extends over 13 amino acids. CDR1 is SGDLS and CDR2 is YYNGEE in the germline V gene. The DNA of the CDR3 is TGTGCCAGCAGCGAGAACACAGGGCATACGCAGTATTTT. Translating gives CASSENTGHTQYF.

This chain joins TRBV6-2 or TRBV6-3 and TRBJ1-4, with 9 bases lining up with TRBD1. The CDR3 consists of 14 residues. CDR1 is MNHEY and CDR2 is SVGEGT in the germline V gene. V was pared by 5 bases and J by 7 bases, with 5 bases of the junction left unmatched. In DNA form, the CDR3 reads TGTGCCAGCAGTGTACAGGGGGCTGGTGAAAAACTGTTTTTT. Protein: CASSVQGAGEKLFF.

This clone was seen a single time. The chain couples TRBV7-2 to TRBJ1-1; D may be TRBD1 (5 bases). The CDR3 has 15 residues. V was clipped by 4 bases and J by 1 base, with 13 bases between them. Germline CDR1 SGHTA, CDR2 FQGNSA. CDR3 nucleotides: TGTGCCAGCAGCTGGGGTTCGCAGGGGAACACTGAAGCTTTCTTT. This gives the protein CASSWGSQGNTEAFF.

Of note for this clone: The identical CDR3 is also encoded by other nucleotide sequences in the sample. The chain couples TRBV12-3 or TRBV12-4 to TRBJ1-1, with a possible D match to TRBD1 (6 bases). V was pared by 3 bases and J by 3 bases, with 8 bases between. CDR3 length: 13 residues. The CDR3 DNA sequence: TGTGCCAGCAGTTTGGCAGGGGACACTGAAGCTTTCTTT. Translated: CASSLAGDTEAFF.